A selection of T cell receptor beta chains follows, all from one sample in a study of radiotherapy plus CTLA-4 blockade in lung cancer. The protocol was immunoSEQ multiplex PCR, while the TCRdb copy is restricted to in-frame clones and leaves out a portion. The sample lists more than 95,000 clones; 60% to 75% were seen once. The sample here was peripheral blood, taken from a patient treated with radiotherapy plus ipilimumab. The source of these receptors is a human donor with non-small cell lung cancer who had a partial response to radiotherapy plus ipilimumab. Some clones in this sample may be carry-over from other donors' samples. CDR3s include the opening cysteine and the closing phenylalanine or tryptophan. The order of the fields is V gene, clone size, J gene, CDR3 protein. Size is stated for part of the rows, as once, few or many counts, or as a class when the clone is expanded.

v_call: TRBV2
clone_size: NA
j_call: TRBJ2-1
cdr3_aa: CASRDDRVGEQFF

v_call: TRBV7-9
clone_size: NA
j_call: TRBJ2-6
cdr3_aa: CASSPKRGSGANVLTF

v_call: TRBV7-6
clone_size: NA
j_call: TRBJ1-2
cdr3_aa: CASSLAGSGYTF

v_call: TRBV18
clone_size: NA
j_call: TRBJ1-4
cdr3_aa: CASSTRQRATNEKLFF

v_call: TRBV28
clone_size: once
j_call: TRBJ2-2
cdr3_aa: CASTPSYTGELFF

v_call: TRBV6-1
clone_size: NA
j_call: TRBJ1-1
cdr3_aa: CASIRPPTGTTEAFF

v_call: TRBV5-1
clone_size: once
j_call: TRBJ1-5
cdr3_aa: CASSRTGGQPQHF

v_call: TRBV6-5
clone_size: NA
j_call: TRBJ1-2
cdr3_aa: CASSSTGQYGYTF

v_call: TRBV7-8
clone_size: few
j_call: TRBJ1-1
cdr3_aa: CASSSHNIFGAAMNTEAFF

v_call: TRBV2
clone_size: NA
j_call: TRBJ1-3
cdr3_aa: CASSSQMHRAGNTIYF

v_call: TRBV6-5
clone_size: NA
j_call: TRBJ1-4
cdr3_aa: CASSPGVFNEKLFF

v_call: TRBV7-9
clone_size: NA
j_call: NA
cdr3_aa: CASTLTGIPYEQYF

v_call: TRBV18
clone_size: NA
j_call: TRBJ1-3
cdr3_aa: CASSPQTGSGNTIYF

v_call: TRBV7-9
clone_size: NA
j_call: TRBJ1-3
cdr3_aa: CASSPDRRSGNTIYF

v_call: TRBV7-9
clone_size: NA
j_call: TRBJ1-1
cdr3_aa: CASSLATGGLNTEAFF

v_call: TRBV2
clone_size: NA
j_call: TRBJ2-7
cdr3_aa: CASSVSTYEQYF

v_call: TRBV5-1
clone_size: NA
j_call: TRBJ2-1
cdr3_aa: CASSEGQLYNEQFF

v_call: TRBV27
clone_size: NA
j_call: TRBJ2-7
cdr3_aa: CASSLSWGGVYEQYF

v_call: TRBV7-2
clone_size: NA
j_call: TRBJ2-3
cdr3_aa: CASSSGLAGDTQYF

v_call: TRBV4-2
clone_size: few
j_call: TRBJ1-3
cdr3_aa: CASSQIQGAGNTIYF

v_call: TRBV4-2
clone_size: NA
j_call: TRBJ2-2
cdr3_aa: CASSLRRQGAGELFF

v_call: TRBV13
clone_size: NA
j_call: TRBJ2-7
cdr3_aa: CASSSGTSGGPYEQYF

v_call: TRBV7-9
clone_size: NA
j_call: TRBJ2-5
cdr3_aa: CASSTGLQGSGSGQYF

v_call: TRBV9
clone_size: NA
j_call: TRBJ1-4
cdr3_aa: CASSEPGTGEDEKLFF

v_call: TRBV5-1
clone_size: NA
j_call: TRBJ2-5
cdr3_aa: CASSPGVAGETQYF

v_call: TRBV7-2
clone_size: few
j_call: TRBJ2-1
cdr3_aa: CASSLVPFYNEQFF

v_call: TRBV5-4
clone_size: NA
j_call: TRBJ2-2
cdr3_aa: CASSFRTGGRGSGELFF

v_call: TRBV30
clone_size: NA
j_call: TRBJ1-1
cdr3_aa: CAWRPQANTEAFF

v_call: TRBV7-6
clone_size: few
j_call: TRBJ2-1
cdr3_aa: CASSLVGAHNEQFF

v_call: TRBV5-8
clone_size: NA
j_call: TRBJ2-7
cdr3_aa: CASSLRLDPYEQYF

v_call: TRBV2
clone_size: NA
j_call: TRBJ2-7
cdr3_aa: CASSGGTSGPYEQYF

v_call: TRBV5-6
clone_size: NA
j_call: TRBJ2-7
cdr3_aa: CASSLFDWRGNYEQYF

v_call: TRBV9
clone_size: NA
j_call: TRBJ2-3
cdr3_aa: CASSAQGFTDTQYF

v_call: TRBV5-1
clone_size: NA
j_call: TRBJ2-3
cdr3_aa: CASSLGGLLLTDTQYF

v_call: TRBV6-6
clone_size: NA
j_call: TRBJ2-1
cdr3_aa: CASTTPTGEQFF

v_call: TRBV28
clone_size: NA
j_call: TRBJ1-5
cdr3_aa: CASARGTRGNQPQHF

v_call: TRBV10-3
clone_size: NA
j_call: NA
cdr3_aa: CAISEWGPRARTLRYEQYF

v_call: TRBV7-2
clone_size: NA
j_call: TRBJ1-5
cdr3_aa: CASSLGGTGNQPQHF

v_call: TRBV21-1
clone_size: NA
j_call: TRBJ2-7
cdr3_aa: CASREQYF

v_call: TRBV9
clone_size: NA
j_call: TRBJ1-2
cdr3_aa: CASSPRDRTSYGYTF

v_call: TRBV28
clone_size: NA
j_call: TRBJ2-1
cdr3_aa: CASSLRSGRANEQFF

v_call: TRBV28
clone_size: NA
j_call: TRBJ2-7
cdr3_aa: CAGRRRTSGRSVTYEQYF

v_call: TRBV27
clone_size: once
j_call: TRBJ1-3
cdr3_aa: CASSRRHSKLNTIYF

v_call: TRBV30
clone_size: NA
j_call: TRBJ2-4
cdr3_aa: CAWSVRGPNIQYF

v_call: TRBV10-2
clone_size: NA
j_call: TRBJ2-1
cdr3_aa: CASRPSGGANEQFF

v_call: TRBV2
clone_size: NA
j_call: TRBJ1-1
cdr3_aa: CASSISGQGNTEAFF

v_call: TRBV6-1
clone_size: NA
j_call: TRBJ2-3
cdr3_aa: CASKLAGRTDTQYF

v_call: TRBV11-3
clone_size: few
j_call: TRBJ2-7
cdr3_aa: CASSHNTGIREQYF